This T cell receptor (beta chain) comes out of a study of cytomegalovirus exposure and HLA in healthy donors. Trimming removed 5 bases at V and 2 bases at J, with 9 bases between. Germline V lookup: CDR1 SEHNR, CDR2 FQNEAQ (reference sequence). The CDR3 runs 14 residues. Study findings and constraints: Most TCRs appeared rarely, but some public TCRs recurred in many donors. The TCR clusters that emerged in the first cohort tended, a later analysis found, to co-occur in the 120 or so validation repertoires.

As to this clone: Its matching antigen is unknown.

Data came from immunoSEQ multiplex PCR; TCRdb stores just in-frame clones and leaves some out. The sample gives around 70,000 clones, 94% of which show up once; 1.5% to 2% is in the top ten. The validation cohort, a group of 120 or so subjects, included the donors and was separate from the roughly 670-subject first cohort. This rearrangement joins TRBV7-9 to TRBJ2-2; TRBD2 might be the D (5 bases). The sample consisted of PBMCs. The clonotype originates from a woman younger than 30 in good health and CMV-seropositive. For the CDR3, the DNA is TGTGCCAGCAGCACCCGGACTAACACCGGGGAGCTGTTTTTT. As protein: CASSTRTNTGELFF.